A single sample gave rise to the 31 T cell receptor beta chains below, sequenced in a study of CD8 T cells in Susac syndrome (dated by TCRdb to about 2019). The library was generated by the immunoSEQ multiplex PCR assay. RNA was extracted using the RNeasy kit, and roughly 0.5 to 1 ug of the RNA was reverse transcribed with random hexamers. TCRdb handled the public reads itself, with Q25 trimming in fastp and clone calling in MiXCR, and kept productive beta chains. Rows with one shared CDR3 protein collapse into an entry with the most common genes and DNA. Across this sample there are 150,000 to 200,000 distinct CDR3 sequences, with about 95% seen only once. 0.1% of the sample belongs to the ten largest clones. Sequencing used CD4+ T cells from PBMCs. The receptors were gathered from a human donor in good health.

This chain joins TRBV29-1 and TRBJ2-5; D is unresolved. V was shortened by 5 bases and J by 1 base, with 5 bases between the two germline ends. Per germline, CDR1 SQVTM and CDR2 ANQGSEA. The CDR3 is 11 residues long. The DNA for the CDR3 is TGCAGCGTTATATTCCAAGAGACCCAGTACTTC. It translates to CSVIFQETQYF. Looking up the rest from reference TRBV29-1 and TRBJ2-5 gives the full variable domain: SAVISQKPSRDICQRGTSLTIQCQVDSQVTMMFWYRQQPGQSLTLIATANQGSEATYESGFVIDKFPISRPNLTFSTLTVSNMSPEDSSIYLCSVIFQETQYFGPGTRLLVL.

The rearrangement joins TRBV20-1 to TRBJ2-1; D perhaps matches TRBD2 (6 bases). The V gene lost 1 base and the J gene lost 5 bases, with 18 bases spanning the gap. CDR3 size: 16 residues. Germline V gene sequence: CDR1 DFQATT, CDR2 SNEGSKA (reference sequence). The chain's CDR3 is CSARGRVWTKNNEQFF. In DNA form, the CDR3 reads TGCAGTGCTAGAGGGCGAGTCTGGACTAAAAACAATGAGCAGTTCTTC.

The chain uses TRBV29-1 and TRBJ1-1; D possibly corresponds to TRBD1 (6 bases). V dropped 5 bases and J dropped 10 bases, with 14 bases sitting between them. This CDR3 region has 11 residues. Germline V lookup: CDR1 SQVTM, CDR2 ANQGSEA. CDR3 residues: CSVNTGSAAFF. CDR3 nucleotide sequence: TGCAGCGTTAACACAGGGTCGGCAGCTTTCTTT.

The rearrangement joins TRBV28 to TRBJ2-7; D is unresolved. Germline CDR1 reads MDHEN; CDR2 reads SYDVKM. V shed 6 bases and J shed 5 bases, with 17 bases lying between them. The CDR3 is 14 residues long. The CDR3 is CASRRPGAIDEQYF. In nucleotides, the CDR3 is TGTGCCAGCAGGAGGCCCGGCGCGATTGACGAGCAGTACTTC.

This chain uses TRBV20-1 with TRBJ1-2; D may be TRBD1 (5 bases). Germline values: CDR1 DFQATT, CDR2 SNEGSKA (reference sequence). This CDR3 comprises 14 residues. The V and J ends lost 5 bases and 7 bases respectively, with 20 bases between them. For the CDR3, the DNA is TGCAGTGCTTTTTCACGTTACGGAAGGGGTGGCTACACCTTC. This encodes CSAFSRYGRGGYTF.

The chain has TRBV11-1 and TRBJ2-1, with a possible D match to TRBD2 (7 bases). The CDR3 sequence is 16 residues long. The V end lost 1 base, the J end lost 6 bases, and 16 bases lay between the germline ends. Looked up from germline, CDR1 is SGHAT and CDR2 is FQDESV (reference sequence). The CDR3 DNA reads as TGTGCCAGCAGCTTAGATAGGGGGAGGGCCGGCAATGAGCAGTTCTTC. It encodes CASSLDRGRAGNEQFF.

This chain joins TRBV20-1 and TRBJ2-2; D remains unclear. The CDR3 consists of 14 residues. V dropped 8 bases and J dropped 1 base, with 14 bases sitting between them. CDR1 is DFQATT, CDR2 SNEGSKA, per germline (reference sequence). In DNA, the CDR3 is TGCAGTCTACGTTTAGGCGTGAACACCGGGGAGCTGTTTTTT. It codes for CSLRLGVNTGELFF.

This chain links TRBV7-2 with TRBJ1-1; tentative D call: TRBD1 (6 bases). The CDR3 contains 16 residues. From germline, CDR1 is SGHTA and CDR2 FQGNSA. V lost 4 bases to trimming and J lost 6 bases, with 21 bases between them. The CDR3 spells CASSYGFTGRKAEAFF. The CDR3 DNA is TGTGCCAGCAGCTATGGCTTCACAGGGAGGAAAGCTGAAGCTTTCTTT.

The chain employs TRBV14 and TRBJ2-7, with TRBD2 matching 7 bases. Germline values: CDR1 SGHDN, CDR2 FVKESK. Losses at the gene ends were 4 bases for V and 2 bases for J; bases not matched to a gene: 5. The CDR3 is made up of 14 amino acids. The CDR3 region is CASSPREPAYEQYF. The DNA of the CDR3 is TGTGCCAGCAGCCCGCGGGAGCCAGCCTACGAGCAGTACTTC.

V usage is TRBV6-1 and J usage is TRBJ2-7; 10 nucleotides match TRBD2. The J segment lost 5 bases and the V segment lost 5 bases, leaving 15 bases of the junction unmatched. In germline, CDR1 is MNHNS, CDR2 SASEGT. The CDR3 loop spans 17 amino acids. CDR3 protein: CASSRSRTSGGWNEQYF. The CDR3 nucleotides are TGTGCCAGCAGTAGGAGCCGGACTAGCGGAGGCTGGAACGAGCAGTACTTC.

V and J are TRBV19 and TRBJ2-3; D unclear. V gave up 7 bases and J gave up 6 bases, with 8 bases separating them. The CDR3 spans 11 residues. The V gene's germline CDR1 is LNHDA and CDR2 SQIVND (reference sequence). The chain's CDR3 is CASTSGDTQYF. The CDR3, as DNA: TGTGCCAGTACCTCTGGCGATACGCAGTATTTT. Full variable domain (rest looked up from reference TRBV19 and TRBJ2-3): DGGITQSPKYLFRKEGQNVTLSCEQNLNHDAMYWYRQDPGQGLRLIYYSQIVNDFQKGDIAEGYSVSREKKESFPLTVTSAQKNPTAFYLCASTSGDTQYFGPGTRLTVL.

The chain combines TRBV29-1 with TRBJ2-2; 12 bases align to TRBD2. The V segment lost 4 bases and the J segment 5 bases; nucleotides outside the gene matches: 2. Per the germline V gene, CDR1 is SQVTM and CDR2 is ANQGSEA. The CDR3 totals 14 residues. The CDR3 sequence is CSVGTSGVTGELFF. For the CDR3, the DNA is TGCAGCGTTGGGACTAGCGGGGTAACCGGGGAGCTGTTTTTT.

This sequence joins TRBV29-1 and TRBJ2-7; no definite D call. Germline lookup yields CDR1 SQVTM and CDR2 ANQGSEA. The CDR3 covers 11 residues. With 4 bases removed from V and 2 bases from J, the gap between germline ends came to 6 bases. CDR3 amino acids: CSVAAAYEQYF. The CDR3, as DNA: TGCAGCGTTGCGGCTGCCTACGAGCAGTACTTC.

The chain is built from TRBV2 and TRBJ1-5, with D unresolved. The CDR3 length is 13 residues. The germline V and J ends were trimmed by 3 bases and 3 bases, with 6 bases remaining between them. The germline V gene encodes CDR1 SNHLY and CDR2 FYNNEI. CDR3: CASSDRLNQPQHF. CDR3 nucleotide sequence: TGTGCCAGCAGTGATAGGCTCAATCAGCCCCAGCATTTT.

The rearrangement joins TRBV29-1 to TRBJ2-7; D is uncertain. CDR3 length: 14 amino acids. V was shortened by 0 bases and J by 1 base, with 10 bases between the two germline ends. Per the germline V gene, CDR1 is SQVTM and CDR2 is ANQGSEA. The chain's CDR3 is CSVEEGSPSYEQYF. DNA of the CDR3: TGCAGCGTTGAAGAGGGGTCCCCTTCCTACGAGCAGTACTTC.

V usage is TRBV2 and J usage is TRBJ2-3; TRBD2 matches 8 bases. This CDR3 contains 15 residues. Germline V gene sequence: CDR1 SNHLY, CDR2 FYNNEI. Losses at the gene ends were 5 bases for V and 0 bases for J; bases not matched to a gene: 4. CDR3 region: CASSRLATSTDTQYF. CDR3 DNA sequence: TGTGCCAGCAGTAGACTAGCGACTAGCACAGATACGCAGTATTTT.

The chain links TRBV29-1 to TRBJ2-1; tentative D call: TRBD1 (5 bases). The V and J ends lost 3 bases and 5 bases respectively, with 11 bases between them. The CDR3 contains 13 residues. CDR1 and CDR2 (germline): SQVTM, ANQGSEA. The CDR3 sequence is CSVETAQHNEQFF. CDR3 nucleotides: TGCAGCGTTGAGACAGCGCAACACAATGAGCAGTTCTTC.

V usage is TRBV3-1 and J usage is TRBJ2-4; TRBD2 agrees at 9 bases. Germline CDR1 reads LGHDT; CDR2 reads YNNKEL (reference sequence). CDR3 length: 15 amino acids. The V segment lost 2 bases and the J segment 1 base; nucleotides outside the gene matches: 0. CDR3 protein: CASSQLAGAKNIQYF. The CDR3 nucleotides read TGTGCCAGCAGCCAACTAGCGGGGGCCAAAAACATTCAGTACTTC.

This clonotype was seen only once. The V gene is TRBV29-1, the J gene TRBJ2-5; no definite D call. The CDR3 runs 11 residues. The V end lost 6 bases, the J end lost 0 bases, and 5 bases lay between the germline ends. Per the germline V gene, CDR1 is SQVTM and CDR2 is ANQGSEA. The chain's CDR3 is CSVHHQETQYF. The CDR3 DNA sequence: TGCAGCGTCCATCACCAAGAGACCCAGTACTTC.

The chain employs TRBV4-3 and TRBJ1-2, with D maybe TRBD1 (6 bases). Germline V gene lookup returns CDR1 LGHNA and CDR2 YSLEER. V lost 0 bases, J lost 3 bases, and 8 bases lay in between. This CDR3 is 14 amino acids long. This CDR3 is CASSQDRGDYGYTF. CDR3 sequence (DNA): TGCGCCAGCAGCCAAGACAGGGGCGACTATGGCTACACCTTC.

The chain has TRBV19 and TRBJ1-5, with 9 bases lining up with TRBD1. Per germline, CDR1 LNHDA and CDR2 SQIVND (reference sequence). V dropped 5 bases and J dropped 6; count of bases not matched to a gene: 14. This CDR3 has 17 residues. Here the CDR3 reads CASSPQTGTGYTQPQHF. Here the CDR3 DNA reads TGTGCCAGTAGTCCACAAACCGGGACAGGGTACACTCAGCCCCAGCATTTT.

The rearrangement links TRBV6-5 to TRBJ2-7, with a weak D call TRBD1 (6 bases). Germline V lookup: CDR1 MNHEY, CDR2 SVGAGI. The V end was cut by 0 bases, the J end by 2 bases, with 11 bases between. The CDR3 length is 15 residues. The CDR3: CASSYSWTAAYEQYF. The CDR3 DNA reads TGTGCCAGCAGTTACTCGTGGACAGCTGCCTACGAGCAGTACTTC.

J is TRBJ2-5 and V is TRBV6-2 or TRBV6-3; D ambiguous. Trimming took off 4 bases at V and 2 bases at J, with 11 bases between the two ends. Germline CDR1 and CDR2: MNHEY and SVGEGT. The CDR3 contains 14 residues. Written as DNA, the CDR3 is TGTGCCAGCAGTTCCGTGCCGGTGCAAGAGACCCAGTACTTC. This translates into CASSSVPVQETQYF.

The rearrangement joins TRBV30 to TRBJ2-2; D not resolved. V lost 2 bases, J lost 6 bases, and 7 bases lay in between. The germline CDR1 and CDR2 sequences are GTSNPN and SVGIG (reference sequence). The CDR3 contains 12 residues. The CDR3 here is CAWSQRAGELFF. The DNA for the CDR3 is TGTGCCTGGAGTCAACGGGCCGGGGAGCTGTTTTTT.

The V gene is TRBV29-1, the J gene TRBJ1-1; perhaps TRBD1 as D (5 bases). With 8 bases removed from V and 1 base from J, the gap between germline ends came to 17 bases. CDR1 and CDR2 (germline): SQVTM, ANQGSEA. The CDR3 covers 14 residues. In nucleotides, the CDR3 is TGCAGCACTGAGGGCGACAGCGGGAACACTGAAGCTTTCTTT. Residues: CSTEGDSGNTEAFF.

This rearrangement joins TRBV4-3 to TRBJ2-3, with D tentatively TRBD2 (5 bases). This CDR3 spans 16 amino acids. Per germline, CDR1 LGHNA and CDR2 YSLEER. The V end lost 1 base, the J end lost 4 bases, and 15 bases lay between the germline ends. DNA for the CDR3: TGCGCCAGCAGCCAAGTGGGATTAGCGTTTGCAGATACGCAGTATTTT. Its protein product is CASSQVGLAFADTQYF.

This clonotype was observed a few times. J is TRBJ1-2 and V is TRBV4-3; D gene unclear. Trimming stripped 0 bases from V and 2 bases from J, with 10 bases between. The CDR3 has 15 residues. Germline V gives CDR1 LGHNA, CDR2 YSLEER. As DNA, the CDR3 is TGCGCCAGCAGCCAAGATCGGGAGTTAAACTATGGCTACACCTTC. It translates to CASSQDRELNYGYTF.

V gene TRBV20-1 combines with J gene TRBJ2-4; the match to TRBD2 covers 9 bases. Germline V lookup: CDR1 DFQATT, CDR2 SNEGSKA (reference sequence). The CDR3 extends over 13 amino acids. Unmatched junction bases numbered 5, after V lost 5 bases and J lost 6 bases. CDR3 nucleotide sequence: TGCAGTGCTCAATGGCGGGAGGGAAACATTCAGTACTTC. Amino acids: CSAQWREGNIQYF.

This chain's CDR3 is CAISRLAGARPDTQYF. The CDR3, as DNA: TGTGCCATCAGCCGACTAGCGGGAGCAAGGCCAGATACGCAGTATTTT. The chain is built from TRBV10-3 and TRBJ2-3; 12 nucleotides line up with TRBD2. Germline V gene lookup returns CDR1 ENHRY and CDR2 SYGVKD. CDR3 length: 16 amino acids. Germline trimming cut 6 bases from V and 4 bases from J; bases unmatched to any gene: 8.

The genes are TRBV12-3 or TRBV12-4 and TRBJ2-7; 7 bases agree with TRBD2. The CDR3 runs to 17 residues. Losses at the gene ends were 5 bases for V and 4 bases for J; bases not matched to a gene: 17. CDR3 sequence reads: CASSHSPGLRLSYEQYF. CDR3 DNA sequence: TGTGCCAGCAGTCACAGTCCGGGACTACGCCTCTCTTACGAGCAGTACTTC.

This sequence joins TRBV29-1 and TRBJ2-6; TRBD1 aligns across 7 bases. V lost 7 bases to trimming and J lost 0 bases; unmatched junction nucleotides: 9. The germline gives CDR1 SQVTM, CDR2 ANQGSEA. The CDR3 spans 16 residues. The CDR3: CSAFRTGSSGANVLTF. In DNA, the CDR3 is TGCAGCGCTTTTAGGACAGGAAGCTCTGGGGCCAACGTCCTGACTTTC.